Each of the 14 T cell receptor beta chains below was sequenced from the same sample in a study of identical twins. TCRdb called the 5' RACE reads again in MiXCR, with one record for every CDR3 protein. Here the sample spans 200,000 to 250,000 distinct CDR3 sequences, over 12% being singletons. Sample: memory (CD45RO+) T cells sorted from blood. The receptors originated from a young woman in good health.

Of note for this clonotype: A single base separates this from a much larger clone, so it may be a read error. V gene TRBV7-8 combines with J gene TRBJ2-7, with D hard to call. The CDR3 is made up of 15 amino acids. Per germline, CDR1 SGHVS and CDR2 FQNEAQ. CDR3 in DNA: TGTGCCAGCAGCGTGAGGACGCTTTCGAACTACGAGCTGTACTTC. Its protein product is CASSVRTLSNYELYF. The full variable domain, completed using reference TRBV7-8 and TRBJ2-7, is GAGVSQSPRYKVAKRGQDVALRCDPISGHVSLFWYQQALGQGPEFLTYFQNEAQLDKSGLPSDRFFAERPEGSVSTLKIQRTQQEDSAVYLCASSVRTLSNYELYFGPGTRLTVT.

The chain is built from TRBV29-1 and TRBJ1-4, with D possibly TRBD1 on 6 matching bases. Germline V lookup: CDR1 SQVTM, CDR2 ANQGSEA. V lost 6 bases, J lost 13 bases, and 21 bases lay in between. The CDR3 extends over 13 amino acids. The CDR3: CSVPTGPGGGLFF. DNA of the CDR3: TGCAGCGTGCCGACAGGCCCGGGGGGAGGACTGTTTTTT.

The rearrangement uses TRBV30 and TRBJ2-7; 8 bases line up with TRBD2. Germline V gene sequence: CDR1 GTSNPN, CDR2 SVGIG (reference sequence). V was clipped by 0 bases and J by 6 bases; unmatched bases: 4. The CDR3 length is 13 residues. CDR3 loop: CAWSVQLAAEQYF. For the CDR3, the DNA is TGTGCCTGGAGTGTACAACTAGCGGCCGAGCAGTACTTC.

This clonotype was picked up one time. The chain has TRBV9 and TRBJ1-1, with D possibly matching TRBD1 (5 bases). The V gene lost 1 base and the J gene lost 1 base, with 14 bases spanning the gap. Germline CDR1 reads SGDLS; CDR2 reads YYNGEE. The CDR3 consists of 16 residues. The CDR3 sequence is CASSVSLVGRNTEAFF. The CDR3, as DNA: TGTGCCAGCAGCGTAAGCTTAGTGGGGCGGAACACTGAAGCTTTCTTT.

The CDR3 nucleotides are TGCGCCAGCAGCTTGATTGGACAGGGCGGTGAGCAGTTCTTC. Encoded protein: CASSLIGQGGEQFF. The V call is TRBV5-1, the J call TRBJ2-1; 8 bases are shared with TRBD1. The V gene's germline CDR1 is SGHRS and CDR2 YFSETQ. The length of the CDR3 is 14 residues. V shed 1 base and J 9 bases; nucleotides not matched to a gene: 6.

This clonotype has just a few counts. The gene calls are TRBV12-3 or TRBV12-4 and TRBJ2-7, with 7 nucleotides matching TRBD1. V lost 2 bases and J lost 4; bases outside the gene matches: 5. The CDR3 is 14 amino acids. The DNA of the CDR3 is TGTGCCAGCAGTTTACAGGGGGTTTTTTACGAGCAGTACTTC. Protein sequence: CASSLQGVFYEQYF.

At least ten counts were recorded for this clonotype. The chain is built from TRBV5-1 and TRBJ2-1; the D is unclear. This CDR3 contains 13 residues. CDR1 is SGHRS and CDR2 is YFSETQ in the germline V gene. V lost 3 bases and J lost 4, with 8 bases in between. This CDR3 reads CASSSEAYNEQFF. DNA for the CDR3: TGCGCCAGCAGCTCCGAAGCTTACAATGAGCAGTTCTTC. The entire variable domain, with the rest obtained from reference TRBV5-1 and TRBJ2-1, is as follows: KAGVTQTPRYLIKTRGQQVTLSCSPISGHRSVSWYQQTPGQGLQFLFEYFSETQRNKGNFPGRFSGRQFSNSRSEMNVSTLELGDSALYLCASSSEAYNEQFFGPGTRLTVL.

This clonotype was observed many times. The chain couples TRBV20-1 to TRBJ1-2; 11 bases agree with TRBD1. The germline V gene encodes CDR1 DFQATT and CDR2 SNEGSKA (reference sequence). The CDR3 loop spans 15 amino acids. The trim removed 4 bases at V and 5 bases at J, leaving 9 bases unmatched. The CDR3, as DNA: TGCAGTGCTACCACCCGGGACAGGGGGTTATATGGCTACACCTTC. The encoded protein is CSATTRDRGLYGYTF.

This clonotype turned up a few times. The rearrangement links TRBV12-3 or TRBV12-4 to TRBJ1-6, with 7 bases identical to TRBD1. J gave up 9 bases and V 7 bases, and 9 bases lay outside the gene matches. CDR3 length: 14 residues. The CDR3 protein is CASTYRDRPSPLHF. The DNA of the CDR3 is TGTGCCAGCACCTATCGGGACAGACCTTCACCCCTCCACTTT.

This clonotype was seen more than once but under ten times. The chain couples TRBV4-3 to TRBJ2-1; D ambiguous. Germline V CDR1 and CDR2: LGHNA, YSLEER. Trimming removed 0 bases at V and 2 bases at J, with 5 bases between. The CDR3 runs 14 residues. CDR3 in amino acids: CASSQDLAYNEQFF. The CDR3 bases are TGCGCCAGCAGCCAAGATCTAGCCTACAATGAGCAGTTCTTC.

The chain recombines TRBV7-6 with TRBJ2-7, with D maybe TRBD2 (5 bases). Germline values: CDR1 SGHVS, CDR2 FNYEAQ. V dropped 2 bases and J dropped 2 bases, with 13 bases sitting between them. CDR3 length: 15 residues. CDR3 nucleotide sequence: TGTGCCAGCAGCTTAAGTGGGAGCCTCCCCTACGAGCAGTACTTC. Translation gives CASSLSGSLPYEQYF. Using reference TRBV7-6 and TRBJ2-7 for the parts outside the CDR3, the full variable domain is GAGVSQSPRYKVTKRGQDVALRCDPISGHVSLYWYRQALGQGPEFLTYFNYEAQQDKSGLPNDRFSAERPEGSISTLTIQRTEQRDSAMYRCASSLSGSLPYEQYFGPGTRLTVT.

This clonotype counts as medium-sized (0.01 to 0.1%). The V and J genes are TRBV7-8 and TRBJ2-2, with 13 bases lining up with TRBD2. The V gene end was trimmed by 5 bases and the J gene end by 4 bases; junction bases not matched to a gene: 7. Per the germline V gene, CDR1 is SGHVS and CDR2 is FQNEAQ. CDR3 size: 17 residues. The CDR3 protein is CASSTKGLAGFTGELFF. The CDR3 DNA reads TGTGCCAGCAGCACGAAGGGACTAGCGGGATTCACCGGGGAGCTGTTTTTT.

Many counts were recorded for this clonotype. CDR3 loop: CSARDPGQGGYEQFF. Here the CDR3 DNA reads TGCAGTGCTAGAGATCCGGGACAGGGGGGCTATGAGCAGTTCTTC. The chain is built from TRBV20-1 and TRBJ2-1, with TRBD1 matching 11 bases. The CDR3 has 15 amino acids. Germline V lookup: CDR1 DFQATT, CDR2 SNEGSKA (reference sequence). With V trimmed by 0 bases and J by 8 bases, 6 bases remained unmatched.

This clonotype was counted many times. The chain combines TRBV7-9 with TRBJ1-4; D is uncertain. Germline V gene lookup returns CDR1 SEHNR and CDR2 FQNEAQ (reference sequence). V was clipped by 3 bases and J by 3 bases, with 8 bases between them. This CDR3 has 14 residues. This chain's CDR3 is CASSLPGSNEKLFF. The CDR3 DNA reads TGTGCCAGCAGCTTGCCGGGATCTAATGAAAAACTGTTTTTT.